A single sample gave rise to the 19 T cell receptor beta chains below, sequenced in a study of blood T cells in healthy people across ages. Next came a second PCR, run for about 7 to 12 cycles, which used a sample-barcoded 5' primer along with a J-beta primer mix. Using its own MiXCR run on the 5' RACE reads, TCRdb lists one record per CDR3 protein. This table has around 1,700,000 distinct CDR3 sequences, 28% appearing once. The sample consisted of blood. The receptor set was obtained from a woman in her twenties or thirties in good health.

In its sample, this clonotype was seen a few times. The chain links TRBV24-1 to TRBJ1-1, with D perhaps matching TRBD1 (6 bases). The CDR3 sequence is 15 residues long. Trimming shortened V by 2 bases and J by 4 bases, and 13 bases separated the two germline ends. In germline, CDR1 is KGHDR, CDR2 SFDVKD. As DNA, the CDR3 is TGTGCCACCAGTGATTGGGACAAGGAGCGCACTGAAGCTTTCTTT. Translating gives CATSDWDKERTEAFF.

The J gene is TRBJ2-3, the V gene TRBV7-2, with 9 bases matching TRBD2. This CDR3 contains 16 residues. The trim removed 5 bases at V and 7 bases at J, leaving 13 bases unmatched. Germline V gene sequence: CDR1 SGHTA, CDR2 FQGNSA. CDR3 DNA: TGTACCAGCAGCCCCTGGGCGGGAGGGCGAGACAATACGCAGTATTTT. This gives the protein CTSSPWAGGRDNTQYF.

This clonotype was seen ten or more times. The chain is built from TRBV4-3 and TRBJ2-4; 7 positions agree with TRBD2. V shed 2 bases, J shed 0 bases, and the junction held 13 bases outside the gene matches. Germline loops: CDR1 LGHNA, CDR2 YSLEER. This CDR3 region has 19 residues. The CDR3 sequence: CASSQQLPNAGVAKNIQYF. The CDR3, as DNA: TGCGCCAGCAGCCAACAACTCCCGAATGCGGGAGTAGCCAAAAACATTCAGTACTTC.

The DNA for the CDR3 is TGCAGTGCTAGGGCCCGGCTTTCCCTAAATGAGCAGTTCTTC. Protein sequence: CSARARLSLNEQFF. The gene calls are TRBV20-1 and TRBJ2-1; no reliable D call. Germline CDR1 DFQATT, CDR2 SNEGSKA (reference sequence). Trimming removed 3 bases from V and 7 bases from J, with 16 bases in between. The CDR3 consists of 14 residues.

This clonotype appeared a few times. The chain combines TRBV6-2 or TRBV6-3 with TRBJ2-7; 13 bases agree with TRBD2. The CDR3 totals 17 residues. The junction had 4 bases not matched to a gene; V was cut back by 0 bases and J by 2 bases. In germline, CDR1 is MNHEY, CDR2 SVGEGT. CDR3 in amino acids: CASSYSLGTSGTYEQYF. The CDR3 coding sequence is TGTGCCAGCAGTTACTCCCTGGGGACTAGCGGGACCTACGAGCAGTACTTC.

Of note for this clonotype: A much larger clonotype is one base distant, so this may be a read error. The rearrangement uses TRBV7-2 and TRBJ1-2; 8 nucleotides align to TRBD1. The V gene's germline CDR1 is SGHTA and CDR2 FQGNSA. CDR3 length: 15 amino acids. The CDR3 coding sequence is TGTGCCAACAGCCCTGGACAGGGTTTAAAATATGGCTACACCTTC. Its translation is CANSPGQGLKYGYTF.

The rearrangement uses TRBV7-2 and TRBJ2-1, with D perhaps given as TRBD1 or TRBD2 (6 bases each). With 4 bases removed from V and 5 bases from J, the gap between germline ends came to 15 bases. This CDR3 contains 15 residues. Germline CDR1 is SGHTA and CDR2 is FQGNSA. The CDR3, as DNA: TGTGCCAGCAGCTCGAGGGCCGGGGGCCACAATGAGCAGTTCTTC. This encodes CASSSRAGGHNEQFF.

As regards this clonotype: One end of the junction does not line up with germline, which may come from a read error. This chain joins TRBV5-1 and TRBJ1-4, with TRBD1 matching 8 bases. CDR1 and CDR2 (germline): SGHRS, YFSETQ. The CDR3 spans 15 residues. CDR3 amino acids: CASSSDRAFNEKRFF. DNA of the CDR3: TGCGCCAGCAGCTCGGACAGGGCTTTTAATGAAAAACGGTTTTTT.

Remarks on this clonotype: It may be a read error: a sequence one base away is much more abundant. The chain carries TRBV7-3 and TRBJ2-1; 12 bases agree with TRBD2. After removal of 0 bases from V and 7 bases from J, the junction contained 4 bases not matched to a gene. CDR3 length: 16 residues. Germline CDR1 reads SGHTA; CDR2 reads FQGTGA. Written as DNA, the CDR3 is TGTGCCAGCAGCTTAACGAGGCTAGCGGGGGGGAATGAGCAGTTCTTC. Translation: CASSLTRLAGGNEQFF.

V usage is TRBV12-3 or TRBV12-4 and J usage is TRBJ2-7; 10 positions match TRBD1. The V gene end was trimmed by 7 bases and the J gene end by 2 bases; junction bases not matched to a gene: 8. The CDR3 contains 15 residues. CDR3 protein: CASKIRDRGPYEQYF. The CDR3 coding sequence is TGTGCCAGCAAAATCCGGGACAGGGGACCCTACGAGCAGTACTTC.

The gene calls are TRBV5-1 and TRBJ2-3; 7 bases match TRBD2. The CDR3 sequence is 15 residues long. V dropped 1 base and J dropped 6; count of bases not matched to a gene: 8. CDR1 is SGHRS, CDR2 YFSETQ, per germline. Here the CDR3 reads CASSLSYREVDTQYF. CDR3 DNA: TGCGCCAGCAGCTTGAGTTATCGGGAGGTCGATACGCAGTATTTT.

This chain links TRBV10-3 with TRBJ2-7, with D unclear. CDR1 is ENHRY and CDR2 is SYGVKD in the germline V gene. Trimming cost V 6 bases and J 2 bases, with 14 bases left between them. The CDR3 covers 14 residues. This CDR3 reads CAISQEKEAYEQYF. CDR3 sequence (DNA): TGTGCCATCAGCCAGGAAAAAGAGGCCTACGAGCAGTACTTC.

The rearrangement joins TRBV7-2 to TRBJ2-3, with a possible D match to TRBD1 (5 bases). V gave up 4 bases and J gave up 5 bases, with 10 bases separating them. The CDR3 spans 13 residues. CDR1 SGHTA and CDR2 FQGNSA come from the germline V gene. The CDR3 DNA reads TGTGCCAGCAGCTGGGGCTGGGGAGATACGCAGTATTTT. Translating gives CASSWGWGDTQYF.

This chain connects TRBV24-1 to TRBJ2-5; D is possibly TRBD1 (5 bases). V gave up 4 bases and J gave up 7 bases, with 18 bases separating them. The germline V gene encodes CDR1 KGHDR and CDR2 SFDVKD. The CDR3 contains 15 residues. CDR3 region: CATSDPTAFEGTQYF. The CDR3 DNA is TGTGCCACCAGTGACCCGACAGCGTTTGAAGGGACCCAGTACTTC.

The chain links TRBV24-1 to TRBJ2-3; 11 bases agree with TRBD1. Germline V gives CDR1 KGHDR, CDR2 SFDVKD. This CDR3 has 17 amino acids. J was trimmed by 2 bases and V by 3 bases; bases with no gene match: 6. The chain's CDR3 is CATSDVRTGGITDTQYF. The DNA of the CDR3 is TGTGCCACCAGTGATGTTCGGACAGGGGGCATCACAGATACGCAGTATTTT.

This clonotype was observed a few times. No conserved phenylalanine or tryptophan is present at the end of the CDR3, so a read error is the likely explanation. V gene TRBV7-2 combines with J gene TRBJ2-4; 10 positions match TRBD1. The germline V gene has CDR1 SGHTA and CDR2 FQGNSA. Unmatched junction bases numbered 16, after V lost 4 bases and J lost 13 bases. The length of the CDR3 is 16 residues. CDR3 residues: CTSSSTGGSLPTGQYC. The CDR3 DNA sequence: TGTACCAGCAGCTCGACAGGGGGCAGCCTACCTACAGGGCAGTACTGC.

The chain links TRBV20-1 to TRBJ2-3, with 11 bases that match TRBD1. CDR1 and CDR2 (germline): DFQATT, SNEGSKA (reference sequence). CDR3 size: 14 residues. With 5 bases clipped from V and 3 bases from J, the junction kept 4 bases outside the gene matches. CDR3: CSAPGTGGTDTQYF. The DNA for the CDR3 is TGCAGTGCTCCTGGGACAGGGGGGACAGATACGCAGTATTTT.

This clonotype was seen many times. The rearrangement links TRBV28 to TRBJ2-7; D is perhaps TRBD1 (5 bases). The CDR3 consists of 14 residues. The germline V gene encodes CDR1 MDHEN and CDR2 SYDVKM. Between the trimmed V and J ends, which lost 5 bases and 2 bases, there was a span of 13 bases. CDR3 amino acids: CASSPHDRPYEQYF. The CDR3 DNA reads as TGTGCCAGCAGTCCTCATGACAGACCCTACGAGCAGTACTTC.

A few counts support this clonotype. CDR3 protein: CASSPLAAQETQYF. DNA for the CDR3: TGTGCCAGCAGTCCTCTAGCGGCCCAAGAGACCCAGTACTTC. The V call is TRBV12-3 or TRBV12-4, the J call TRBJ2-5; 7 bases fit TRBD2. V lost 5 bases, J lost 1 base, and 4 bases stayed unmatched. The CDR3 runs 14 residues.